This is a list of T cell receptor beta chains from one sample in a study of cytomegalovirus exposure and HLA in healthy donors. Assay: immunoSEQ multiplex PCR; the TCRdb copy retains only in-frame clones and omits some. The sample yields roughly 130,000 clones, roughly 70% seen once. Input material: PBMCs. The receptors originated from a middle-aged woman in good health and CMV-seropositive. The CDR3 runs from the conserved cysteine through the conserved F or W. D genes are given only for firm matches. Clone size is shown for a subset of rows, as once, few, many or a class of expanded clone.

TRBV9,NA,NA,TRBJ2-5,TGTGCCAGCAGCCCCCGAAGAAAGACACCTACATATGATCAAGAGACCCAGTACTTC,CASSPRRKTPTYDQETQYF
TRBV27,TRBD1,NA,TRBJ1-2,TGTGCCAGCAGTTTATTTTGGGGACAGGGGTTTGGCTATGGCTACACCTTC,CASSLFWGQGFGYGYTF
TRBV5-1,TRBD1,once,TRBJ2-5,TGCGCCAGCAGCTTGGAGGGGACAGATCAAGAGACCCAGTACTTC,CASSLEGTDQETQYF
TRBV5-1,TRBD1,NA,TRBJ2-7,TGCGCCAGCAGCGCGACAGGGGTGGGCTACGAGCAGTACTTC,CASSATGVGYEQYF
TRBV19,NA,NA,TRBJ1-1,TGTGCCAGTAGTACAACAGAGAACACTGAAGCTTTCTTT,CASSTTENTEAFF
TRBV19,TRBD2,NA,TRBJ2-3,TGTGCCAGTAGTATTGCTCTAGCGGTCACAGATACGCAGTATTTT,CASSIALAVTDTQYF
TRBV6-1,NA,few,TRBJ1-1,TGTGCCAGCAATCGACAGGTAGTGAACACTGAAGCTTTCTTT,CASNRQVVNTEAFF
TRBV7-9,NA,NA,TRBJ1-1,TGTGCCAGCAGCTTAGAAACACTGAACACTGAAGCTTTCTTT,CASSLETLNTEAFF
TRBV28,NA,NA,TRBJ1-2,TGTGCCAGCAGTCCCGCCGGCAAGGGACACGGCTACACCTTC,CASSPAGKGHGYTF
TRBV9,NA,NA,TRBJ2-7,TGTGCCAGCAGCGTAGGAGTGGTAGCGTACGAGCAGTACTTC,CASSVGVVAYEQYF
TRBV6-6,NA,NA,TRBJ1-2,TGTGCCAGCGGTCCCCACAGGGCGAACTATGGCTACACCTTC,CASGPHRANYGYTF